The T cell receptor (beta chain) under discussion was sequenced for a study of T cell responses to AZD1222 COVID-19 vaccine (dated by TCRdb to about 2021). The study in broad terms: AZD1222 recipients given second doses at about 4 weeks or at about 12 weeks were pooled, since spike-specific TCR depth and breadth were not found to differ between the two schedules. A total of just over 230 trial participants underwent TCR sequencing, of whom some 210 received two doses of AZD1222 and roughly 25 received two doses of the MenACWY control vaccine. Enrollment into the trials was organized by age into subgroups of 18-55, 56-69 and 70-plus years, and those subgroups contained around 150, 28 and 57 TCR-sequenced participants, respectively.

This clone was picked up one time. This receptor's antigen is unknown. Per-nucleotide qualities are absent, and no much larger clonotype sits a single base away. Explained via the paper, the time point label denotes: baseline before first vaccination. The vaccinee samples were drawn from two UK trials, COV001 and COV002, one of which was a single-blind randomized controlled phase 2/3 trial testing AZD1222 (ChAdOx1 nCoV-19) in healthy adults. For TCRbeta chain sequencing, PBMC samples were collected from trial participants at day 0 and at day 28 after the second dose. Its CDR3 holds 16 amino acids, cysteine through phenylalanine. Kept here is only the CDR3 DNA, which spans 48 bases and is read in frame from base 1. Based on the germline V gene, the CDR1 and CDR2 sequences are SGHAT and FQNNGV. V is pruned by 6 bases and J by 0 bases, leaving 3 bases of the junction without a gene match. The CDR3 regions of human TCRbeta chains were analyzed by immunosequencing. The study's own analysis went as follows. Repertoire TCRs were checked for matches against a reference library of SARS-CoV-2-specific TCRs that had been generated using the MIRA antigen-specificity platform. Breadth was defined as the fraction of unique TCRs that were SARS-CoV-2-associated, and depth was defined as the fraction of total T cells that were SARS-CoV-2-associated. Each spike-specific TCR was assigned to its reactive spike region and to a CD4 or CD8 class using the MIRA data. Log10-transformed breadth and depth values were compared by one-way ANOVA with Sidak's multiple comparisons tests. Drawn from immuneACCESS, this table holds only the in-frame rearrangements with V and J called that TCRdb kept. Clones are partly lost; checked studies trace under half to an unresolved V gene and leave the rest unexplained. The V and J calls and clone size come from that table; D and trimming were worked out from the DNA. Counted in this sample were some 130,000 clones; roughly 90% of them appeared once. More than 3.5% of the sample belongs to the ten largest clones.

Here is what the overall study found, with its caveats: No day 14 peak-response samples were available, so repertoires were characterized only after the peak T cell response. In the small 56-69-year group, the increase in depth fell short of significance, most likely because of low power. A significant rise in spike-specific TCR breadth and depth was observed after two AZD1222 doses relative to day 0 and relative to MenACWY recipients. Vaccine-associated CD4 TCRs spanned the whole spike protein, with dominant responses in regions 160-218 and 743-854. Conclusions about previously exposed vaccinees are limited because only a handful of AZD1222 recipients were SARS-CoV-2 seropositive at baseline. Nearly half of unique spike-specific TCRs reportedly recognized epitopes outside regions mutated in the B.1.351 and B.1.1.7 variants. Participants were mostly white British and included more females than males, and it was suggested by the authors that clonal diversity may have been underestimated.

The specimen comprised peripheral blood, sampled on day 0 of AZD1222 vaccination. The sequence joins TRBV11-2 to TRBJ2-1; 12 nucleotides in the junction match TRBD2. The receptor comes from an adult in good health. The nucleotides are TGTGCCAGCAGTCCGGGACTAGCGGGCTCCTACAATGAGCAGTTCTTC. Its protein is CASSPGLAGSYNEQFF. Full variable domain (CDR3 extended with the reference TRBV11-2 and TRBJ2-1 proteins): EAGVAQSPRYKIIEKRQSVAFWCNPISGHATLYWYQQILGQGPKLLIQFQNNGVVDDSQLPKDRFSAERLKGVDSTLKIQPAKLEDSAVYLCASSPGLAGSYNEQFFGPGTRLTVL.